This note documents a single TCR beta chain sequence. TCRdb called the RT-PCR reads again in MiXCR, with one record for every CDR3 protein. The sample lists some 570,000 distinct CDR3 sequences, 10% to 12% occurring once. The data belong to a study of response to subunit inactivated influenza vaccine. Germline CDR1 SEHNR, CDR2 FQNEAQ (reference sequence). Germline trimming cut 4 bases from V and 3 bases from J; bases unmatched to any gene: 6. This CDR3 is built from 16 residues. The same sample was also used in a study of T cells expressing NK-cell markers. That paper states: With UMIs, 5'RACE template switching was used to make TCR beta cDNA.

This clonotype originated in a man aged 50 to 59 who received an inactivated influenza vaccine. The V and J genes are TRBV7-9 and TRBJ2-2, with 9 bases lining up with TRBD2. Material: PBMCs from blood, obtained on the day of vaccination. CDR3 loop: CASSSGTSRHTGELFF. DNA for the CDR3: TGTGCCAGCAGCTCCGGGACTAGCCGCCACACCGGGGAGCTGTTTTTT.